The 7 T cell receptor beta chains presented below share a single source sample, sequenced in a study of T-cell reconstitution after alpha-beta-depleted transplantation in children (dated by TCRdb to about 2016). Libraries were constructed by PCR. Reads for this sample came from an Illumina HiSeq 2500. To normalize quantification of the TCRbeta repertoire, the TCR libraries were built with molecular barcoding that relied on unique molecular identifiers. The public reads were run again by TCRdb, first through fastp at Q25 and then through MiXCR, and only productive beta chains were kept. Records with the same CDR3 protein are collapsed into one entry carrying the most frequent genes and DNA. A total of 540,000 or so distinct CDR3 sequences appear in this sample, 20% to 25% of them only once. The ten largest account for less than 15% of the sample. The sample's treatment or condition label, decoded: allogeneic hematopoietic cell transplantation with graft depleted of TCRalphabeta T cells and CD19 B cells.

This sample comprised PBMCs, mostly from graft donor cells, obtained 360 days after TCRalphabeta/CD19-depleted stem cell transplant. The source is a boy under three years old who had a stem cell transplant for acute myeloid leukemia, so the T cells may come from the graft donor.

The chain has TRBV20-1 and TRBJ1-1; 9 bases align to TRBD1. The V gene's germline CDR1 is DFQATT and CDR2 SNEGSKA (reference sequence). The trim removed 6 bases at V and 0 bases at J, leaving 5 bases unmatched. CDR3 length: 14 amino acids. The CDR3 region has the DNA TGCAGTGCCGAGGACAGGGGATTGAACACTGAAGCTTTCTTT. It codes for CSAEDRGLNTEAFF.

The rearrangement uses TRBV6-5 and TRBJ2-1, with TRBD1 matching over 8 bases. The V gene's germline CDR1 is MNHEY and CDR2 SVGAGI. Trimming cost V 6 bases and J 0 bases; bases outside gene matches: 4. The CDR3 is 15 amino acids. CDR3 coding DNA: TGTGCCAGCAGACTCGGACAGGGCTCCTACAATGAGCAGTTCTTC. This translates into CASRLGQGSYNEQFF.

V is TRBV18 and J is TRBJ2-2; D is possibly TRBD2 (5 bases). The CDR3 spans 14 residues. V lost 2 bases and J 5 bases, leaving 9 bases between the germline ends. Germline loops: CDR1 KGHSH, CDR2 LQKENI. CDR3 coding DNA: TGTGCCAGCTCACCAAACACGGGAACCGGGGAGCTGTTTTTT. Protein: CASSPNTGTGELFF.

This clonotype has a handful of counts. The chain employs TRBV7-3 and TRBJ1-1; TRBD1 aligns across 12 bases. The V segment lost 5 bases and the J segment 5 bases; nucleotides outside the gene matches: 12. The CDR3 loop spans 17 amino acids. Germline-derived CDR1 and CDR2 are SGHTA and FQGTGA. The CDR3 DNA is TGTGCCAGCAGCCTATCCCCGGGACAGGGGGCAGGAACTGAAGCTTTCTTT. It is translated as CASSLSPGQGAGTEAFF.

Concerning this clonotype itself: Being one base from a much bigger clone, this may be a read error. V is TRBV6-5 and J is TRBJ2-5, with D maybe TRBD1 (6 bases). CDR3 size: 14 residues. In germline, CDR1 is MNHEY, CDR2 SVGAGI. The V end lost 1 base, the J end lost 2 bases, and 8 bases lay between the germline ends. The CDR3 loop is CASSYFRGQETQYF. CDR3 coding DNA: TGTGCCAGCAGTTACTTCAGGGGACAAGAGACCCAGTACTTC.

This chain uses TRBV5-1 with TRBJ2-3; D not resolved. The germline V gene encodes CDR1 SGHRS and CDR2 YFSETQ. The V and J ends lost 0 bases and 7 bases respectively, with 18 bases between them. The CDR3 loop spans 16 amino acids. The CDR3 DNA sequence: TGCGCCAGCAGCTTGGACCCTAGGGTGGTAAGCTATACGCAGTATTTT. Its translation is CASSLDPRVVSYTQYF.

This clonotype has at least ten counts. The chain has TRBV29-1 and TRBJ1-1; D gene unclear. This CDR3 contains 14 residues. Germline V gene lookup returns CDR1 SQVTM and CDR2 ANQGSEA. Trimming cost V 2 bases and J 1 base, with 11 bases left between them. CDR3 region: CSVEITKENTEAFF. In DNA form, the CDR3 reads TGCAGCGTTGAAATTACCAAGGAGAACACTGAAGCTTTCTTT.